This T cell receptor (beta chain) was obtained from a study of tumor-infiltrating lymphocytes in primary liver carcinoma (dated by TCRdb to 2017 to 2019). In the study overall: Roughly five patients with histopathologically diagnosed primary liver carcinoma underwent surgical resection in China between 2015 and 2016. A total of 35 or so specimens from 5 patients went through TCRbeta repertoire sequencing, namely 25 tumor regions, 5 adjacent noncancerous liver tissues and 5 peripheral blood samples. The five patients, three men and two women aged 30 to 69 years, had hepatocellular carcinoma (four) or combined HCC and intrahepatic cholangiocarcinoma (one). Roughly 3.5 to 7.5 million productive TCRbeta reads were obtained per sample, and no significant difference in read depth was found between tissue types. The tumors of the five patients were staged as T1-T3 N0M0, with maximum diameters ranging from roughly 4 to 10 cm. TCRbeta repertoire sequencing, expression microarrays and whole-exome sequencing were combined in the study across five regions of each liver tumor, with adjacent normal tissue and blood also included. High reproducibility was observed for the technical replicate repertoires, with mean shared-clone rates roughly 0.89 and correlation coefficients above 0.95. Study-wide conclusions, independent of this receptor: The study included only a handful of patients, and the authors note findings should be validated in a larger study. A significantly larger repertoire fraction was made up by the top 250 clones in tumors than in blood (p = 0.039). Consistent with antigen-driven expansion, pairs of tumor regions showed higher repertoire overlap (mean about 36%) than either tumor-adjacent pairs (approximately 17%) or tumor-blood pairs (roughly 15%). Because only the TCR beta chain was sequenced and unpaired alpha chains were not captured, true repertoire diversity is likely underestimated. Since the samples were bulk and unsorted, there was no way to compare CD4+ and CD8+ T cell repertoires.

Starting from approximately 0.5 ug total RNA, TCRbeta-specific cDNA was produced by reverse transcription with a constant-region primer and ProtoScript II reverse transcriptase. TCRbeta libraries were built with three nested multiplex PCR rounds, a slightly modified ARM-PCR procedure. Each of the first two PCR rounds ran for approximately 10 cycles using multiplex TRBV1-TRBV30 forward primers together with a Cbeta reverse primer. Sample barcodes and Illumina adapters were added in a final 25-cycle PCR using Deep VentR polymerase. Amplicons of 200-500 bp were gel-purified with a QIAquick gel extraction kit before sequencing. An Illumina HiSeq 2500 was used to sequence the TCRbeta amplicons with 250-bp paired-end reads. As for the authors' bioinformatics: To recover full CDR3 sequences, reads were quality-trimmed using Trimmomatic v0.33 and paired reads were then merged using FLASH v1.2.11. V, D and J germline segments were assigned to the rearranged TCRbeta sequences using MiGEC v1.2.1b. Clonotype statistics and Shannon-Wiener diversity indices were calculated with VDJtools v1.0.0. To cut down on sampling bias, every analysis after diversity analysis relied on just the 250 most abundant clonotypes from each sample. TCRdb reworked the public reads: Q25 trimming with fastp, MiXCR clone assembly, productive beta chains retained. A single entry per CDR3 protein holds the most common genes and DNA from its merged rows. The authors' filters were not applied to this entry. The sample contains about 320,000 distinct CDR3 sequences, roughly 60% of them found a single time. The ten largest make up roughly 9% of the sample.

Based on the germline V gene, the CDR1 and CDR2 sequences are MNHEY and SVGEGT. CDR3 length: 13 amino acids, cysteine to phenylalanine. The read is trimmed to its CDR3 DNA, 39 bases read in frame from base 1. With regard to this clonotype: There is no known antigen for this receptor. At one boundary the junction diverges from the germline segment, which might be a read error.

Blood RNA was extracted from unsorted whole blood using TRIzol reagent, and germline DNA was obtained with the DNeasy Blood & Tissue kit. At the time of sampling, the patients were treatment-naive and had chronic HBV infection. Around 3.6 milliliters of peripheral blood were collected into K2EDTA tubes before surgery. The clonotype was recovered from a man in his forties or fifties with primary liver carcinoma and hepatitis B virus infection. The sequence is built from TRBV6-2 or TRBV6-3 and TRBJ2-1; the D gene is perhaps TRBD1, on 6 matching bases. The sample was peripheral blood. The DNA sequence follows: TGTGCCAGCAGTTTGGGACAATACGATGAGCACTTCTTC. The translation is CASSLGQYDEHFF.